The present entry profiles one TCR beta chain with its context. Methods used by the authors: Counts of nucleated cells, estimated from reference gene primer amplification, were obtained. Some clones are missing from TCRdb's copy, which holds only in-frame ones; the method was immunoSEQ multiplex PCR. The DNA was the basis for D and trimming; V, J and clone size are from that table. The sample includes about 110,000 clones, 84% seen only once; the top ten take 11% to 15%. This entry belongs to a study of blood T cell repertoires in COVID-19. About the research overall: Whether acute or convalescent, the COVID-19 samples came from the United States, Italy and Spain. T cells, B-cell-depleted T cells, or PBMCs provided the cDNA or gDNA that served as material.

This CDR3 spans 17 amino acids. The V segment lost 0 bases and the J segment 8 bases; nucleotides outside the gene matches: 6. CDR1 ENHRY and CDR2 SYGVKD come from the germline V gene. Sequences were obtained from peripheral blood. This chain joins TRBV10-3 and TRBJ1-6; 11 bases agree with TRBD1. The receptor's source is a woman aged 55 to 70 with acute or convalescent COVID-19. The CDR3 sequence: CAISESGTGGDDSPLHF. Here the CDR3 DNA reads TGTGCCATCAGTGAGTCCGGGACAGGGGGAGATGATTCACCCCTCCACTTT.